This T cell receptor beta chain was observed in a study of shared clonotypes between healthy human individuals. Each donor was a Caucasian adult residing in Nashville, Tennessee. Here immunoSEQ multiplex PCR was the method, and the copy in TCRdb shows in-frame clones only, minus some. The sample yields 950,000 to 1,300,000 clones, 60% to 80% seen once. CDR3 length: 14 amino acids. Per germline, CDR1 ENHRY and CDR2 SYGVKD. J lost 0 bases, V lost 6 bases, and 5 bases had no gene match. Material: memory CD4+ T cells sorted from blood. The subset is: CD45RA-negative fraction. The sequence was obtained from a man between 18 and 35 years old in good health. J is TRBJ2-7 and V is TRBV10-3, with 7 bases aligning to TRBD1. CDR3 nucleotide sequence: TGTGCCATCAGGGGGACAGAGATCTCCTACGAGCAGTACTTC. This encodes CAIRGTEISYEQYF.